This T cell receptor beta chain was sequenced during a study of blood T cell repertoires in COVID-19. As for the study in general: Sources were T cells, B-cell-depleted T cells, or PBMCs; the material itself was cDNA or gDNA.

The CDR3 has 15 residues. V was trimmed by 6 bases and J by 2 bases, leaving 17 bases between them. The germline gives CDR1 MNHEY, CDR2 SMNVEV (reference sequence). The study recruited people aged about 18 to 90 years across roughly 23 US areas. Which cohort a participant joined came from the clinical history participants gave. Original analysis: The authors estimated nucleated cell counts from reference gene primer amplification. The table came from immunoSEQ multiplex PCR; TCRdb's copy has only in-frame clones and leaves some out. V, J and clone size reflect that table, while D and trimming were determined from the DNA. The repertoire consists of 110,000 to 150,000 clones, with 84% occurring once and the leading ten covering 5% to 6%.

The sample was PBMCs or T cells enriched from blood (not recorded which). The rearrangement uses TRBV27 and TRBJ2-7; tentative D call: TRBD2 (6 bases). This receptor was obtained from a man aged 40-49 years with acute COVID-19. The CDR3 coding sequence is TGTGCCAGCAGGAGACCCGGGACTGGAACCTACGAGCAGTACTTC. This translates into CASRRPGTGTYEQYF.